The sequence of this T cell receptor (beta chain) was determined in a study of read filtering for tumor transcriptome and immune sequencing. Study overall: Eight or nine patients were R-ISS I, about 16 were R-ISS II, about seven were R-ISS III. Points from the study as a whole: Dropping single-read clonotypes raised IR-seq and RNA-seq shared-clonotype correlation. IR-seq captured clonotypes deeper and more reliably than RNA-seq.

This clonotype was seen only a few times. The antigen is undetermined. This CDR3 is built from 13 residues. Trimming removed 1 base from V and 3 bases from J, with 6 bases in between. CDR1 is SNHLY, CDR2 FYNNEI, per germline. The library was built from roughly 400 ng RNA with molecular barcoded adaptors for alpha/delta and beta/gamma chains. Each CDR3 protein gets one entry after TCRdb re-called the reads with MiXCR. This sample has 35,000 to 40,000 distinct CDR3 sequences, with approximately 14% found just once. The genes are TRBV2 and TRBJ1-2; D uncertain. The specimen sequenced was a population of CD138-negative cells sorted from bone marrow. The clonotype was recovered from a donor at least 40 years old with multiple myeloma. The CDR3 loop is CASSEESDYGYTF. In DNA form, the CDR3 reads TGTGCCAGCAGTGAAGAGTCAGACTATGGCTACACCTTC.